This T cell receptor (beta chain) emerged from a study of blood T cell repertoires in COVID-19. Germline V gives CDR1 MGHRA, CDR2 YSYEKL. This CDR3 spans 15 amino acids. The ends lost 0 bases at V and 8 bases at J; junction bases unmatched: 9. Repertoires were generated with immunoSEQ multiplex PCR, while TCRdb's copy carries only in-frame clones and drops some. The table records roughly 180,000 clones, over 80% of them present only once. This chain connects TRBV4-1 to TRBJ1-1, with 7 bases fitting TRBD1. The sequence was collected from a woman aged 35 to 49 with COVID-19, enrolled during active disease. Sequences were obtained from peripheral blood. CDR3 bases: TGCGCCAGCAGCCAAGATTTCAGAGGGGGCGTGGAAGCTTTCTTT. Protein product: CASSQDFRGGVEAFF.